These 2 T cell receptor beta chains share one sample of origin, sequenced in a study of OX40 agonist ivuxolimab in advanced cancers. Method: immunoSEQ multiplex PCR; TCRdb's copy keeps in-frame clones and lacks some. The sample consists of some 150,000 clones, approximately 94% of them appearing once. Material: CD4+ or CD8+ T cells sorted from blood, obtained in a trial of the OX40 agonist ivuxolimab. The receptors stem from an adult with an advanced solid tumor such as melanoma, head and neck, liver or kidney cancer.

V usage is TRBV5-6 and J usage is TRBJ1-1; the D is unclear. Per the germline V gene, CDR1 is SGHDT and CDR2 is YYEEEE. The CDR3 is 15 amino acids. V was shortened by 0 bases and J by 4 bases, with 13 bases between the two germline ends. This CDR3 is CASSLGDNIFTEAFF. DNA of the CDR3: TGTGCCAGCAGCTTGGGAGACAACATCTTCACTGAAGCTTTCTTT. Variable domain in full (rest from reference TRBV5-6 and TRBJ1-1): DAGVTQSPTHLIKTRGQQVTLRCSPKSGHDTVSWYQQALGQGPQFIFQYYEEEERQRGNFPDRFSGHQFPNYSSELNVNALLLGDSALYLCASSLGDNIFTEAFFGQGTRLTVV.

The gene calls are TRBV5-6 and TRBJ1-2; 8 bases line up with TRBD1. This CDR3 has 13 residues. Germline V lookup: CDR1 SGHDT, CDR2 YYEEEE. V trimming: 2 bases; J trimming: 4 bases; junction bases outside the gene matches: 1. The CDR3 nucleotides read TGTGCCAGCAGCTTCCAGGGGGCCTATGGCTACACCTTC. It is translated as CASSFQGAYGYTF. The whole variable domain, remainder taken from reference TRBV5-6 and TRBJ1-2, is DAGVTQSPTHLIKTRGQQVTLRCSPKSGHDTVSWYQQALGQGPQFIFQYYEEEERQRGNFPDRFSGHQFPNYSSELNVNALLLGDSALYLCASSFQGAYGYTFGSGTRLTVV.